Shown below are 25 T cell receptor beta chains from a single sample sequenced in a study of blood T cell repertoires in COVID-19. Here immunoSEQ multiplex PCR was the method, and the copy in TCRdb shows in-frame clones only, minus some. The data show 65,000 to 90,000 clones, 70% to 90% seen once. Source material: peripheral blood. The receptors were gathered from a man older than 75 with COVID-19, enrolled during active disease.

The chain employs TRBV15 and TRBJ1-5; D is unresolved. Germline CDR1 LNHNV, CDR2 YYDKDF (reference sequence). This CDR3 spans 13 amino acids. The V gene lost 5 bases and the J gene lost 2 bases, with 7 bases spanning the gap. The CDR3 spells CATSPGGNQPQHF. The CDR3 DNA reads as TGTGCCACCAGCCCCGGGGGCAATCAGCCCCAGCATTTT.

This clone has a single count. This chain links TRBV5-1 with TRBJ2-7; 8 bases match TRBD1. J gave up 2 bases and V 3 bases, and 7 bases lay outside the gene matches. Germline CDR1 reads SGHRS; CDR2 reads YFSETQ. CDR3 length equals 15 residues. CDR3 protein: CASSYGQGPTYEQYF. CDR3 DNA sequence: TGCGCCAGCAGCTACGGACAGGGTCCTACCTACGAGCAGTACTTC. Complete variable domain (other parts from reference TRBV5-1 and TRBJ2-7): KAGVTQTPRYLIKTRGQQVTLSCSPISGHRSVSWYQQTPGQGLQFLFEYFSETQRNKGNFPGRFSGRQFSNSRSEMNVSTLELGDSALYLCASSYGQGPTYEQYFGPGTRLTVT.

The rearrangement joins TRBV5-4 to TRBJ1-1, with 9 positions matching TRBD1. Germline CDR1 is SGHNT and CDR2 is YYREEE (reference sequence). Trimming cost V 4 bases and J 0 bases; bases outside gene matches: 7. The CDR3 spans 16 residues. The CDR3 nucleotides read TGTGCCAGCAGCACTAGGACAGGGGCGGTGAACACTGAAGCTTTCTTT. It is translated as CASSTRTGAVNTEAFF.

This clone was detected only once. J is TRBJ1-1 and V is TRBV18, with a weak D call TRBD1 (6 bases). Germline assignment: CDR1 KGHSH and CDR2 LQKENI. Trimming shortened V by 4 bases and J by 5 bases, and 17 bases separated the two germline ends. CDR3 length: 15 residues. The CDR3 reads CASSLPATGSTEAFF. The CDR3 DNA is TGTGCCAGCTCACTGCCGGCAACAGGGAGTACTGAAGCTTTCTTT.

The J gene is TRBJ1-1, the V gene TRBV11-2; D uncertain. Trimming took 0 bases from V and 10 from J, leaving 15 bases between them. Germline values: CDR1 SGHAT, CDR2 FQNNGV. The CDR3 extends over 14 amino acids. CDR3 region: CASSLDPGSSGAFF. The CDR3 DNA reads as TGTGCCAGCAGCTTAGACCCCGGGAGTAGTGGAGCTTTCTTT.

This clone has just a few counts. The chain has TRBV25-1 and TRBJ2-7, with a tentative D call TRBD1 (5 bases). Germline V CDR1 and CDR2: MGHDK, SYGVNS. This CDR3 is 12 amino acids long. Trimming stripped 5 bases from V and 4 bases from J, with 9 bases between. CDR3 sequence (DNA): TGTGCCAGCAGTCAGGACAATTACGAGCAGTACTTC. Its protein product is CASSQDNYEQYF.

CDR3 protein: CASRPSYEADTQYF. The DNA for the CDR3 is TGTGCCAGCAGGCCTTCGTATGAGGCAGATACGCAGTATTTT. This rearrangement joins TRBV27 to TRBJ2-3; D gene uncertain. The CDR3 spans 14 residues. Germline CDR1 is MNHEY and CDR2 is SMNVEV (reference sequence). V was cut by 6 bases and J by 4 bases, with 14 bases left in between.

J is TRBJ1-4 and V is TRBV6-6, with 9 bases that match TRBD1. Per germline, CDR1 MNHNY and CDR2 SVGAGI (reference sequence). The length of the CDR3 is 13 residues. After removal of 10 bases from V and 5 bases from J, the junction contained 5 bases not matched to a gene. This CDR3 reads CATLTGGNEKLFF. The CDR3 bases are TGTGCCACCCTGACAGGGGGAAATGAAAAACTGTTTTTT.

V is TRBV7-2 and J is TRBJ1-4; D not certain. This CDR3 contains 15 residues. Germline CDR1 reads SGHTA; CDR2 reads FQGNSA. Between the trimmed V and J ends, which lost 1 base and 6 bases, there was a span of 12 bases. The CDR3 here is CASSLDGQVDEKLFF. CDR3 bases: TGTGCCAGCAGCTTAGACGGCCAGGTCGATGAAAAACTGTTTTTT.

J is TRBJ1-1 and V is TRBV6-5; TRBD1 aligns across 8 bases. V shed 7 bases, J shed 2 bases, and the junction held 6 bases outside the gene matches. The CDR3 totals 14 residues. The V gene's germline CDR1 is MNHEY and CDR2 SVGAGI. As DNA, the CDR3 is TGTGCCAGCATCGACAGGGGAAGAAACACTGAAGCTTTCTTT. It is translated as CASIDRGRNTEAFF.

The chain couples TRBV6-1 to TRBJ1-2, with TRBD1 as a possible D gene (5 bases). The V and J ends lost 0 bases and 8 bases respectively, with 25 bases between them. The CDR3 contains 18 residues. Germline V CDR1 and CDR2: MNHNS, SASEGT. The CDR3 coding sequence is TGTGCCAGCAGTGAAGCGCTTCAGGAAGGGGCCTTAGGACGGGGCTACACCTTC. Translated, it gives CASSEALQEGALGRGYTF.

The chain employs TRBV9 and TRBJ1-4, with D perhaps TRBD1 (5 bases). The V end was cut by 0 bases, the J end by 3 bases, with 6 bases between. The CDR3 is made up of 14 amino acids. Germline loops: CDR1 SGDLS, CDR2 YYNGEE. CDR3 sequence: CASSVEGSNEKLFF. Here the CDR3 DNA reads TGTGCCAGCAGCGTAGAGGGGTCTAATGAAAAACTGTTTTTT. Full variable domain (missing parts from reference TRBV9 and TRBJ1-4): DSGVTQTPKHLITATGQRVTLRCSPRSGDLSVYWYQQSLDQGLQFLIQYYNGEERAKGNILERFSAQQFPDLHSELNLSSLELGDSALYFCASSVEGSNEKLFFGSGTQLSVL.

The rearrangement uses TRBV11-2 and TRBJ2-7; 7 bases align to TRBD1. Germline CDR1 and CDR2: SGHAT and FQNNGV. V was clipped by 1 base and J by 3 bases; unmatched bases: 6. The CDR3 length is 15 residues. CDR3: CASSLGPGTVYEQYF. CDR3 bases: TGTGCCAGCAGCTTAGGTCCCGGGACAGTCTACGAGCAGTACTTC.

The chain employs TRBV29-1 and TRBJ1-1; no firm D call. Germline V gene data show CDR1 as SQVTM and CDR2 as ANQGSEA. The CDR3 has 12 amino acids. V lost 8 bases to trimming and J lost 1 base, with 11 bases between them. In DNA, the CDR3 is TGCAGCCTTCAGGCAACGAACACTGAAGCTTTCTTT. It yields the protein CSLQATNTEAFF.

The gene calls are TRBV5-4 and TRBJ1-2; D is perhaps TRBD1 (5 bases). V lost 0 bases, J lost 6 bases, and 15 bases lay in between. The length of the CDR3 is 15 residues. Germline V gene lookup returns CDR1 SGHNT and CDR2 YYREEE (reference sequence). CDR3 in DNA: TGTGCCAGCAGCTTGGTTCAGGGAAAAAAAAATGGCTACACCTTC. It translates to CASSLVQGKKNGYTF.

The V gene is TRBV18, the J gene TRBJ2-1, with TRBD1 identical over 9 bases. Germline trimming cut 4 bases from V and 7 bases from J; bases unmatched to any gene: 8. Germline V gives CDR1 KGHSH, CDR2 LQKENI. This CDR3 is 15 amino acids long. The CDR3, as DNA: TGTGCCAGCTCACTGACACAGGGGGCAAGGAATGAGCAGTTCTTC. It encodes CASSLTQGARNEQFF.

In its sample, this clone was seen once. The CDR3 loop is CASSTSGGIYQETQYF. The CDR3 nucleotides are TGTGCCAGCAGTACTAGCGGGGGGATCTACCAAGAGACCCAGTACTTC. This sequence joins TRBV7-2 and TRBJ2-5; TRBD2 aligns across 12 bases. Germline V gene data show CDR1 as SGHTA and CDR2 as FQGNSA. Losses at the gene ends were 6 bases for V and 0 bases for J; bases not matched to a gene: 5. The CDR3 covers 16 residues.

V gene TRBV28 combines with J gene TRBJ1-5, with TRBD1 matching 8 bases. This CDR3 spans 15 amino acids. Unmatched junction bases numbered 7, after V lost 6 bases and J lost 3 bases. Germline assignment: CDR1 MDHEN and CDR2 SYDVKM. CDR3 loop: CASSELDRDNQPQHF. In DNA, the CDR3 is TGTGCCAGCAGCGAGTTGGACAGGGACAATCAGCCCCAGCATTTT.

This chain connects TRBV5-6 to TRBJ1-4; tentative D call: TRBD1 (5 bases). This CDR3 region has 15 residues. The germline CDR1 and CDR2 sequences are SGHDT and YYEEEE. V was pared by 6 bases and J by 8 bases, with 20 bases between. This CDR3 reads CASTTPSGGEEKLFF. CDR3 bases: TGTGCCAGCACCACCCCCAGCGGGGGGGAGGAAAAACTGTTTTTT.

The CDR3: CASSIQSNTEAFF. The DNA for the CDR3 is TGCGCCAGCAGCATCCAGTCGAACACTGAAGCTTTCTTT. This rearrangement joins TRBV4-3 to TRBJ1-1; D gene unclear. V was clipped by 5 bases and J by 1 base, with 8 bases between them. Germline CDR1 is LGHNA and CDR2 is YSLEER. This CDR3 contains 13 residues.

V is TRBV6-4 and J is TRBJ1-1; D is perhaps TRBD1 (6 bases). V gave up 8 bases and J gave up 1 base, with 11 bases separating them. The CDR3 is made up of 13 amino acids. The germline V gene has CDR1 MRHNA and CDR2 SNTAGT. For the CDR3, the DNA is TGTGCCAGCGCTTCGGACAGGAACACTGAAGCTTTCTTT. Its translation: CASASDRNTEAFF.

This clone was detected only a few times. V and J are TRBV12-3 or TRBV12-4 and TRBJ1-1; D not resolved. Trimming took 3 bases from V and 10 from J, leaving 12 bases between them. The CDR3 is made up of 12 amino acids. The CDR3 nucleotides read TGTGCCAGCAGTTTGGAGTCACCTAGAGCTTTCTTT. Amino acids: CASSLESPRAFF.

The chain employs TRBV6-5 and TRBJ1-1, with 7 nucleotides matching TRBD1. Germline CDR1 MNHEY, CDR2 SVGAGI. There are 14 residues in the CDR3. The ends lost 7 bases at V and 6 bases at J; junction bases unmatched: 11. CDR3 residues: CASTPGQWGPEAFF. The DNA of the CDR3 is TGTGCCAGCACCCCGGGACAGTGGGGGCCTGAAGCTTTCTTT.

The gene calls are TRBV7-9 and TRBJ2-1, with D perhaps TRBD1 (6 bases). Germline CDR1 SEHNR, CDR2 FQNEAQ (reference sequence). Trimming shortened V by 5 bases and J by 3 bases, and 14 bases separated the two germline ends. The CDR3 has 15 residues. The CDR3 DNA reads TGTGCCAGCAGCCTCAGGGAAGGGGGCTACAATGAGCAGTTCTTC. Translation: CASSLREGGYNEQFF.

The chain is built from TRBV2 and TRBJ2-3, with 8 bases that match TRBD2. Germline-derived CDR1 and CDR2 are SNHLY and FYNNEI. With 4 bases clipped from V and 5 bases from J, the junction kept 8 bases outside the gene matches. The CDR3 runs to 15 residues. This CDR3 is CASSGAGGPGDTQYF. In DNA form, the CDR3 reads TGTGCCAGCAGTGGGGCGGGGGGCCCTGGAGATACGCAGTATTTT.